The clone carrying this TCR beta chain was seen at least ten times. The read terminates 3 residues before the CDR3 end, so the remaining end is supplied by the germline J gene. Other DNA sequences in this sample translate to the same CDR3. Both groups were predominantly of Caucasian heritage. Donors gave about 5 to 8.5 ml heparinized peripheral whole blood. The record originates from a study of T cell clonality in common variable immunodeficiency. Looked up from germline, CDR1 is SGHAT and CDR2 is FQNNGV. The CDR3 covers 13 residues. V lost 4 bases to trimming and J lost 5 bases, with 11 bases between them. Clones were read by immunoSEQ multiplex PCR, and TCRdb kept only the in-frame ones, dropping some. The table lists some 60,000 clones, no singletons, with 1.5% to 2% in the top ten.

The clonotype comes from a person aged 18-70 years in good health. Sequences were obtained from peripheral blood mononuclear cells. The V gene is TRBV11-2, the J gene TRBJ1-1, with D tentatively TRBD1 (6 bases). The CDR3: CASSSQGGTEAFF. CDR3 bases read: TGTGCCAGCAGCTCACAGGGAGGGACTGAA. The variable domain in full, with the rest retrieved from reference TRBV11-2 and TRBJ1-1, is EAGVAQSPRYKIIEKRQSVAFWCNPISGHATLYWYQQILGQGPKLLIQFQNNGVVDDSQLPKDRFSAERLKGVDSTLKIQPAKLEDSAVYLCASSSQGGTEAFFGQGTRLTVV.